This T cell receptor beta chain was captured by sequencing in a study of identical twins. Findings and caveats of the study: Excess low generation probability was seen in twin-shared out-of-frame alpha sequences.

Note on this clonotype: The antigen is unknown.

After removal of 2 bases from V and 2 bases from J, the junction contained 13 bases not matched to a gene. CDR1 and CDR2 (germline): MGHDK, SYGVNS. This CDR3 region has 19 residues. TCRdb ran MiXCR on the 5' RACE reads and lists one entry per CDR3 protein. The data hold about 470,000 distinct CDR3 sequences, with roughly 26% observed a single time. This sample was also put to use in a study of T cells expressing NK-cell markers.

The source material was CD4+ T cells sorted from blood. The source is a woman aged 18-35 years in good health. The V and J genes are TRBV25-1 and TRBJ2-3; 10 bases are a match to TRBD1. CDR3 region: CASSEGTGALAETTDTQYF. Here the CDR3 DNA reads TGTGCCAGCAGTGAAGGGACAGGGGCACTAGCGGAGACCACAGATACGCAGTATTTT.